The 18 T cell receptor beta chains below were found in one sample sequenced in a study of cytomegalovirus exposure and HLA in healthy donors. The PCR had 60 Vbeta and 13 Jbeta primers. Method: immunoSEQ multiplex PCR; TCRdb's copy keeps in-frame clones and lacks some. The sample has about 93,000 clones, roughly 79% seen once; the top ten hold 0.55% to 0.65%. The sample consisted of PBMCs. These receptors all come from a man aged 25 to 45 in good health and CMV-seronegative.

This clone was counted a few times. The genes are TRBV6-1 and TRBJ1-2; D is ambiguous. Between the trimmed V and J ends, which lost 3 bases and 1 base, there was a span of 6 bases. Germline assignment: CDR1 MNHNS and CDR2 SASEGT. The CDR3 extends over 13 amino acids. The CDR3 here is CASSDWLNYGYTF. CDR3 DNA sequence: TGTGCCAGCAGTGATTGGCTTAACTATGGCTACACCTTC.

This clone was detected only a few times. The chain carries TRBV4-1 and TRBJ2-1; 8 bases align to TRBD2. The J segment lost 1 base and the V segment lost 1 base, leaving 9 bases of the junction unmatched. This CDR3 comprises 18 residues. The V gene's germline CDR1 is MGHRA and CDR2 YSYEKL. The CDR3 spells CASSQARSGTRSYNEQFF. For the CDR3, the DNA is TGCGCCAGCAGCCAAGCTCGTTCCGGGACTAGATCCTACAATGAGCAGTTCTTC.

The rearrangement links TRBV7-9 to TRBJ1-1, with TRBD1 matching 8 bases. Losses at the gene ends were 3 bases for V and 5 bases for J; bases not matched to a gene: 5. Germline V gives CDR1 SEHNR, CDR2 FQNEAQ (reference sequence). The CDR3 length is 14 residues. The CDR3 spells CASSFQQGGTEAFF. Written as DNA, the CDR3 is TGTGCCAGCAGCTTTCAACAGGGGGGAACTGAAGCTTTCTTT.

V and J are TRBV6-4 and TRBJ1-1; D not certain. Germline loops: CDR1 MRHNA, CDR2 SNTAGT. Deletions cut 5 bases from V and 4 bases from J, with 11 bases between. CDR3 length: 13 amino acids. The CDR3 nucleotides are TGTGCCAGCAGTTCGGAGGTGGGCACTGAAGCTTTCTTT. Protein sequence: CASSSEVGTEAFF.

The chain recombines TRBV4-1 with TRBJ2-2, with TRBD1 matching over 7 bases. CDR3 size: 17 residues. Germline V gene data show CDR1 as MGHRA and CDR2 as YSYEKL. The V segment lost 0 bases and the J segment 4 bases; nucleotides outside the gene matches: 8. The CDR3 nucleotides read TGCGCCAGCAGCCAAGATTTCGCCAGGGGGATCACCGGGGAGCTGTTTTTT. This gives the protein CASSQDFARGITGELFF.

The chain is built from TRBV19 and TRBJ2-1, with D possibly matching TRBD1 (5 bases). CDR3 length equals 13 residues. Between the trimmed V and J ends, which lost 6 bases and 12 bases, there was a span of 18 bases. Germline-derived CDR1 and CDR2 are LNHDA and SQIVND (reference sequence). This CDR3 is CASSPKQGQGQFF. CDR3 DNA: TGTGCCAGTAGCCCCAAGCAGGGTCAGGGGCAGTTCTTC.

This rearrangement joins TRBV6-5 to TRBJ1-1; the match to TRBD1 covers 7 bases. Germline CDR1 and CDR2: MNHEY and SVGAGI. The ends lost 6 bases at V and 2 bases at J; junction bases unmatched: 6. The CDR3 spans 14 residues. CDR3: CASRWGTVNTEAFF. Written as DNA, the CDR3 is TGTGCCAGCAGATGGGGGACAGTCAACACTGAAGCTTTCTTT.

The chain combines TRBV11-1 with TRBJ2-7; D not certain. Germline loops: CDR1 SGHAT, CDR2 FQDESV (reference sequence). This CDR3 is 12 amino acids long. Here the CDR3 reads CAVGDGPYEQYF. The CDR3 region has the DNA TGTGCGGTGGGCGACGGCCCCTACGAGCAGTACTTC.

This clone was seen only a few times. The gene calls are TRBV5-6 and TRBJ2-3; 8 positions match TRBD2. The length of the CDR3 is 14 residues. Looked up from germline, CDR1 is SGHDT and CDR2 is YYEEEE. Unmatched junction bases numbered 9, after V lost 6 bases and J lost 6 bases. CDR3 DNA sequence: TGTGCCAGCAACGGCGGGAGGCGGTATGATACGCAGTATTTT. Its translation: CASNGGRRYDTQYF.

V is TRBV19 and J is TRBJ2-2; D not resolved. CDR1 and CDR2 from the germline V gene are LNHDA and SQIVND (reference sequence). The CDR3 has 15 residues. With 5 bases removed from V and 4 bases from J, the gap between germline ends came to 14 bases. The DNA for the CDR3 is TGTGCCAGTAGTGTTGGGCAGGTCGGCACCGGGGAGCTGTTTTTT. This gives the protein CASSVGQVGTGELFF. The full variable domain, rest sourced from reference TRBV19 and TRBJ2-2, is DGGITQSPKYLFRKEGQNVTLSCEQNLNHDAMYWYRQDPGQGLRLIYYSQIVNDFQKGDIAEGYSVSREKKESFPLTVTSAQKNPTAFYLCASSVGQVGTGELFFGEGSRLTVL.

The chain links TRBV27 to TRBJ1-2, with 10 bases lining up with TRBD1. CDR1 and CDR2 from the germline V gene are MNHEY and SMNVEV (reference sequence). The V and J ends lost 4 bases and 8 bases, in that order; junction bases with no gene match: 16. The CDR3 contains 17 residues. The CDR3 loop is CASSSRDRGMVQGGYTF. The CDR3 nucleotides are TGTGCCAGCAGTTCCCGGGACAGGGGTATGGTGCAAGGGGGCTACACCTTC.

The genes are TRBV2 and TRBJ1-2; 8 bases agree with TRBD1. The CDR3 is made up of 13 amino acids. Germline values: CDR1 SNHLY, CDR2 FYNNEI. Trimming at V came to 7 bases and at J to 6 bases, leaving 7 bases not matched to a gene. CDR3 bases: TGTGCCAGCAACCAGGACAGGGACGATGGCTACACCTTC. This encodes CASNQDRDDGYTF.

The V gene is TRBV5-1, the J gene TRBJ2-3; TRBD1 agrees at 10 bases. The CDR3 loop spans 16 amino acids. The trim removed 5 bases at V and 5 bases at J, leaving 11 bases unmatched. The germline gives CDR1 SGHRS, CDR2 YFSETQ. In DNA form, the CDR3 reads TGCGCCAGCAGTGCTGGGACAGGGGTCTTTAGAGATACGCAGTATTTT. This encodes CASSAGTGVFRDTQYF.

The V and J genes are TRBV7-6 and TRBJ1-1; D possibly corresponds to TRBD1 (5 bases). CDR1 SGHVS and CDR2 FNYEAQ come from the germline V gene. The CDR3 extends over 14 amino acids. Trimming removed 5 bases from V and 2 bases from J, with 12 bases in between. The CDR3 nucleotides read TGTGCCAGCAGCCTTAATCAGGGAAACACTGAAGCTTTCTTT. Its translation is CASSLNQGNTEAFF.

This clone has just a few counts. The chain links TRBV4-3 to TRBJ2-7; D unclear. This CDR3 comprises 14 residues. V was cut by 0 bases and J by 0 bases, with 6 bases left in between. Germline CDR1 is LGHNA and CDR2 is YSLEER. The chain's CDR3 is CASSQDSYSYEQYF. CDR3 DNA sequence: TGCGCCAGCAGCCAAGATTCCTACTCCTACGAGCAGTACTTC.

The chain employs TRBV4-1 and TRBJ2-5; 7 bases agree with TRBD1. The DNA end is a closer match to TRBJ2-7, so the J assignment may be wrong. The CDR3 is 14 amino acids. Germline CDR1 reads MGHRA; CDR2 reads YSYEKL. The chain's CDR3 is CASSPTGQNYEQYF. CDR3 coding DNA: TGCGCCAGCAGCCCTACGGGACAGAACTACGAGCAGTACTTC.

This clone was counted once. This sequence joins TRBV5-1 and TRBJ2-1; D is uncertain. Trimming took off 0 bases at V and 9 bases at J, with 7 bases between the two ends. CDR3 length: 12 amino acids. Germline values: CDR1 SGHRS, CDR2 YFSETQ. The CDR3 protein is CASSLVNIEQFF. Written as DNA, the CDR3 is TGCGCCAGCAGCTTGGTAAACATTGAGCAGTTCTTC.

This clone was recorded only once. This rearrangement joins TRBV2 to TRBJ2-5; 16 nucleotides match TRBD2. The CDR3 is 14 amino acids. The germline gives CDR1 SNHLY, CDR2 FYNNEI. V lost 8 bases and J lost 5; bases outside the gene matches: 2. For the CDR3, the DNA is TGTGCCAGCGGGACTAGCGGGGGGGTGGAGACCCAGTACTTC. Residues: CASGTSGGVETQYF.